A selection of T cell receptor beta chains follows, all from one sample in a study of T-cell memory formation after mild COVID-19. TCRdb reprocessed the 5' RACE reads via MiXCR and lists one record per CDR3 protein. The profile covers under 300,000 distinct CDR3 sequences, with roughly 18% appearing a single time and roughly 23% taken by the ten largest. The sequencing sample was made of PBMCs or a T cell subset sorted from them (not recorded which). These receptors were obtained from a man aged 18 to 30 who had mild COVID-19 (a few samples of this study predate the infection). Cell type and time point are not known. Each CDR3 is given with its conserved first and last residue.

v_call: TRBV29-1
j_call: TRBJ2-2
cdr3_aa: CSVEVGGRRSNTGELFF

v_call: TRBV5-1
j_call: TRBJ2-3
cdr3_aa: CASSLETSTDTQYF

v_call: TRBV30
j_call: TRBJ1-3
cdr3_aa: CAWIRRSGNTIYF

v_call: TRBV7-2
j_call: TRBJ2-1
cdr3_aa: CASSQGGGLPEQFF

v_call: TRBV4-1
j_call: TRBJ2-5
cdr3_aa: CASSPFPGPRKETQYF

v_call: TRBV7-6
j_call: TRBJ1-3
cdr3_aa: CASSLEGRIRAGNTIYF

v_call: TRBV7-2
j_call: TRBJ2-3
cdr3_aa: CASSWGGDTQYF

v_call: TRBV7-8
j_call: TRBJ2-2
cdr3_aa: CASSLLGLNTGELFF

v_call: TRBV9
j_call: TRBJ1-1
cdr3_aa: CASSVGSGGTEAFF

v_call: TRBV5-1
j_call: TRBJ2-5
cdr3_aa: CASSARDQTETQYF

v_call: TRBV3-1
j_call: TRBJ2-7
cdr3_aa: CASSQEGVDEQYF

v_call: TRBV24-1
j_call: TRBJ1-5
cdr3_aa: CATSPGWNQPQHF

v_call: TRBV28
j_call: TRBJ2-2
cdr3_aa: CASSLPRDAGELFF

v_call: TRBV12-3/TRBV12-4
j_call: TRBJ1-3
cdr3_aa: CASSPQSSSGNTIYF

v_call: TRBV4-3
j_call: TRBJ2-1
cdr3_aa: CASSQPSGGINEQFF

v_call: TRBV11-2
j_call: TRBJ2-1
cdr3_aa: CASSLSPIEQFF

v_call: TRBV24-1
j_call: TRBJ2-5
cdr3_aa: CATRPGGGETQYF

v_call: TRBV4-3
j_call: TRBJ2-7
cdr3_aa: CASSQATGDTYEQYF

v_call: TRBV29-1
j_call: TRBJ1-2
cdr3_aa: CSVDLGGGLDGYTF

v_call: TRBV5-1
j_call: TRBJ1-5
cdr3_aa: CASFPGTGEVRNQPQHF

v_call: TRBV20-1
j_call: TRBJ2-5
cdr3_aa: CSASRAGLRETQYF

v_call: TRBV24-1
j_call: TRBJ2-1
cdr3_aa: CATSDSGRGLHEQFF

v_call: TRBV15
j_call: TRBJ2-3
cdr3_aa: CATSRDGSGRRDTQYF

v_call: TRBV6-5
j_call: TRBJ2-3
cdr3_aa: CASSSRMGRADTQYF

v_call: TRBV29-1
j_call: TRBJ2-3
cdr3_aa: CSVEDRAGGYTDTQYF

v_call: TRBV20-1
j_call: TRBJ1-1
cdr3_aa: CSARDRTGGGPEAFF

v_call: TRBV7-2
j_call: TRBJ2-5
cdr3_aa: CASSPMGGGETQYF

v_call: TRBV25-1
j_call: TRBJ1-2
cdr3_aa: CASSESSGFSYGYTF

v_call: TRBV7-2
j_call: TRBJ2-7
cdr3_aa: CASSLSRGTLYEQYF

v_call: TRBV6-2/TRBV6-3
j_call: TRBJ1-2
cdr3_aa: CASSYNYGYTF

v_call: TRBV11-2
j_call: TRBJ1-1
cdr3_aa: CASSEPAAEAFF

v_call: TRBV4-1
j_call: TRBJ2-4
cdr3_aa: CASSRVGTLFNIQYF

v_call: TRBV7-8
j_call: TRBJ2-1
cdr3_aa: CASSLARASGNEQFF

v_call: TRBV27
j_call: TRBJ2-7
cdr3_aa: CASSPTVGQGEQYF

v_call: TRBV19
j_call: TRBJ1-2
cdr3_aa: CASSISGTRDGYTF

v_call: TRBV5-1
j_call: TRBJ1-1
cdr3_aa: CASSPQGVRTEAFF

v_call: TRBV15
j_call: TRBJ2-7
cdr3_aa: CATSRDRGTYSYEQYF

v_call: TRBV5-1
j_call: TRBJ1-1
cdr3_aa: CASSWDGSNTEAFF

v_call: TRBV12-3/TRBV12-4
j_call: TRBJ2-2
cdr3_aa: CASSLIGRLDTGELFF

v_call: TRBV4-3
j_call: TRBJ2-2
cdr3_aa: CASSQSLAGGEDTGELFF

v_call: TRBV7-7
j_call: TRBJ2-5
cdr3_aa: CASSLGGTKETQYF

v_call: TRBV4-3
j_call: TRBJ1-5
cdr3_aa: CASSGNQPQHF

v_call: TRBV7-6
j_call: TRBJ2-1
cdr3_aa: CASSLVAGLSYNEQFF

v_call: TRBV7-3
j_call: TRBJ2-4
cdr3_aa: CASSVQGPLNIQYF

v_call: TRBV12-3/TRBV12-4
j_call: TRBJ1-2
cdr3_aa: CASSPGERGYTF

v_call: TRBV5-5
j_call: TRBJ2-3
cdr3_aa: CASSFGSRTADTQYF

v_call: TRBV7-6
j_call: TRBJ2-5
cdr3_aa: CASSPLGGGFEETQYF

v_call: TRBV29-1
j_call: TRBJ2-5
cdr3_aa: CSVTGGETKYF

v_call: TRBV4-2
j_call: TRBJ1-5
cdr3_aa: CASSLGTAGGNQPQHF

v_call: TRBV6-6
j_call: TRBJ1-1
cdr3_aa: CASSYIQARGTEAFF

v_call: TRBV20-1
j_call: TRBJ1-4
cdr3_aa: CSAPNGANEKLFF

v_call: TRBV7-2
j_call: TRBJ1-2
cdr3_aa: CASSLRTGKIYGYTF

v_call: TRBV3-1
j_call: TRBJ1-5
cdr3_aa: CASSQGRGYSNQPQHF

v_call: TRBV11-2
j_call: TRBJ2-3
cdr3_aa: CASSSSTYSDTQYF

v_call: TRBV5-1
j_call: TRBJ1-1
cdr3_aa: CASSGTGPEAFF

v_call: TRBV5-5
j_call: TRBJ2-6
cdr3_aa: CASSPGQGALSGANVLTF

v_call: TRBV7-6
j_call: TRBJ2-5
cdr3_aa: CASSDRSGGLKTQYF

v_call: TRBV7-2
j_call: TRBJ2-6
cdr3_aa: CASRFSPGANVLTF

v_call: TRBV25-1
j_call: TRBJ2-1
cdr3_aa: CASSKNWDRGGEQFF